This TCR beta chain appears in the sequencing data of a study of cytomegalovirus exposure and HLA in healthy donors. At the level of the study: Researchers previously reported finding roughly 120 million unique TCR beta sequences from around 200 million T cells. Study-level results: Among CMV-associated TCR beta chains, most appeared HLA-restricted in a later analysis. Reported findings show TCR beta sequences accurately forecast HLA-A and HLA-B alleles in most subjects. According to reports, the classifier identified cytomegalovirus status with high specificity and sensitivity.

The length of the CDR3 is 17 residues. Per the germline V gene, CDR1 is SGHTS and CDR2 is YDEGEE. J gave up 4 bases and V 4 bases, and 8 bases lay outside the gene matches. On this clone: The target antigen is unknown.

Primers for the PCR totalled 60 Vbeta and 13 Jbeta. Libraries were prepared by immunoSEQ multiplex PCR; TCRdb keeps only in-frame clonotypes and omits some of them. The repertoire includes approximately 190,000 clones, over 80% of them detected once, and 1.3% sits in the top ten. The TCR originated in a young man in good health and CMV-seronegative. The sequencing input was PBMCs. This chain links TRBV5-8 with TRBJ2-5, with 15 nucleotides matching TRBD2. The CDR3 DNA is TGTGCCAGCAGCCCGGGACTAGCGGGGGGCCAGGGAGAGACCCAGTACTTC. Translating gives CASSPGLAGGQGETQYF.